The 3 T cell receptor beta chains in this list originate from one sample, sequenced in a study of CD8 T cells in Susac syndrome. When the RNA was reverse transcribed, random hexamers were used with an input of roughly 0.5 to 1 ug. In TCRdb, the immunoSEQ multiplex PCR reads were re-called with MiXCR into one record per CDR3 protein. Found here are 71,000 or so distinct CDR3 sequences, 93% of them singletons; the top ten hold more than 0.13%. Material for sequencing was CD4+ T cells from PBMCs. Source of these receptors: a human donor with Susac syndrome.

The genes are TRBV20-1 and TRBJ1-5; D is unclear. The CDR3 spans 14 residues. From germline, CDR1 is DFQATT and CDR2 SNEGSKA (reference sequence). Trimming stripped 2 bases from V and 6 bases from J, with 14 bases between. This CDR3 reads CSARNQGSSQPQHF. The CDR3 DNA follows: TGCAGTGCTAGAAACCAAGGTAGTAGTCAGCCCCAGCATTTT.

J is TRBJ2-7 and V is TRBV20-1, with D unresolved. Germline CDR1 DFQATT, CDR2 SNEGSKA (reference sequence). There are 12 residues in the CDR3. Trimming took 3 bases from V and 4 from J, leaving 10 bases between them. The CDR3 nucleotides read TGCAGTGCTAGGGCCGACGGTTACGAGCAGTACTTC. Its translation: CSARADGYEQYF.

This chain links TRBV7-2 with TRBJ1-6; the match to TRBD1 covers 7 bases. CDR1 SGHTA and CDR2 FQGNSA come from the germline V gene. V lost 8 bases, J lost 6 bases, and 4 bases stayed unmatched. The CDR3 has 13 amino acids. DNA of the CDR3: TGTGCCAGCGGACAGGTCATTAATTCACCCCTCCACTTT. Its translation is CASGQVINSPLHF.